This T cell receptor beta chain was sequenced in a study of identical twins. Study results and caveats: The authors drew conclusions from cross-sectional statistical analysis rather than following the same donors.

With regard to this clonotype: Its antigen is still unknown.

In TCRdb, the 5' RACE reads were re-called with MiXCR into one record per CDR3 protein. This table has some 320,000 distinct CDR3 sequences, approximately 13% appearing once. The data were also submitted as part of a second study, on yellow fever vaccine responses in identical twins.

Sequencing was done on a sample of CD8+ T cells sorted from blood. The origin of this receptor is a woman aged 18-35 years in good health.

The CDR3 protein is CSARDRQGNYEQYV. CDR3 DNA: TGCAGTGCTAGAGATCGACAGGGGAACTACGAGCAGTACGTC. This sequence joins TRBV20-1 and TRBJ2-7; the match to TRBD1 covers 8 bases. The junction had 4 bases not matched to a gene; V was cut back by 0 bases and J by 3 bases. The CDR3 consists of 14 residues. CDR1 is DFQATT and CDR2 is SNEGSKA in the germline V gene (reference sequence).